One sample yielded the 7 T cell receptor beta chains listed below, sequenced in a study of Graves' ophthalmopathy and Graves' hyperthyroidism. TCR beta CDR3 regions were amplified from RNA transcripts. First-round RT-PCR employed HTBI primers, with a second-round multiplex PCR after it. One entry per CDR3 protein results from TCRdb running MiXCR on the multiplex PCR reads. The sample has about 210,000 distinct CDR3 sequences; about 32% are singletons. Input material: peripheral blood. Receptor source: a man over 45 with Graves' ophthalmopathy.

This clonotype was found many times. The chain is built from TRBV30 and TRBJ2-2; D may be TRBD2 (6 bases). The CDR3 is 13 amino acids. V was cut by 3 bases and J by 7 bases, with 12 bases left in between. The germline gives CDR1 GTSNPN, CDR2 SVGIG (reference sequence). This CDR3 is CAWSYGSHGELFF. The CDR3 DNA sequence: TGTGCCTGGAGCTACGGGAGCCACGGGGAGCTGTTTTTT.

This clonotype was picked up many times. This chain connects TRBV27 to TRBJ2-7, with 11 positions matching TRBD2. The length of the CDR3 is 15 residues. Germline V gene sequence: CDR1 MNHEY, CDR2 SMNVEV (reference sequence). The junction had 6 bases not matched to a gene; V was cut back by 4 bases and J by 4 bases. CDR3 amino acids: CASSSLAGERYEQYF. The CDR3 DNA follows: TGTGCCAGCAGTTCACTAGCGGGAGAAAGGTACGAGCAGTACTTC.

Many counts were recorded for this clonotype. The rearrangement joins TRBV29-1 to TRBJ2-7; 10 positions agree with TRBD2. This CDR3 region has 14 residues. Germline V gene data show CDR1 as SQVTM and CDR2 as ANQGSEA. V trimming: 1 base; J trimming: 7 bases; junction bases outside the gene matches: 7. The CDR3 sequence is CSVEASGRAQEQYF. The CDR3 DNA is TGCAGCGTTGAAGCAAGCGGGAGGGCTCAAGAGCAGTACTTC.

This chain links TRBV12-3 or TRBV12-4 with TRBJ1-5, with 12 nucleotides matching TRBD1. The CDR3 covers 16 residues. V lost 3 bases to trimming and J lost 9 bases; unmatched junction nucleotides: 9. As DNA, the CDR3 is TGTGCCAGCAGTTTCCCGGGACAGGGGGCGTTGGGGCCCCAGCATTTT. Amino acids: CASSFPGQGALGPQHF.

The chain is built from TRBV6-2 or TRBV6-3 and TRBJ2-6; TRBD1 matches at 8 bases. The CDR3 sequence is 18 residues long. V trimming: 4 bases; J trimming: 0 bases; junction bases outside the gene matches: 8. The V gene's germline CDR1 is MNHEY and CDR2 SVGEGT. The CDR3 loop is CASSSGQGADSGANVLTF. The CDR3 region has the DNA TGTGCCAGCAGTTCCGGACAGGGCGCCGACTCTGGGGCCAACGTCCTGACTTTC.

This clonotype was recorded many times. The chain uses TRBV6-5 and TRBJ1-3; D might be TRBD1 (6 bases). Germline V CDR1 and CDR2: MNHEY, SVGAGI. This CDR3 is built from 15 residues. Trimming removed 0 bases at V and 2 bases at J, with 8 bases between. CDR3 DNA sequence: TGTGCCAGCAGTTACTCGAAGGGGGCTGGAAACACCATATATTTT. Protein: CASSYSKGAGNTIYF.

This clonotype was observed at least ten times. This chain's CDR3 is CASSYGGLAGGRTYEQYF. For the CDR3, the DNA is TGTGCCAGCAGTTACGGGGGACTAGCGGGAGGCCGAACCTACGAGCAGTACTTC. The chain joins TRBV6-5 to TRBJ2-7, with 15 bases identical to TRBD2. Germline lookup yields CDR1 MNHEY and CDR2 SVGAGI. The CDR3 is made up of 18 amino acids. With V trimmed by 2 bases and J by 2 bases, 7 bases remained unmatched.